These 16 T cell receptor beta chains were sequenced from one sample in a study of cytomegalovirus exposure and HLA in healthy donors. In the PCR, 60 Vbeta and 13 Jbeta primers were used. The protocol was immunoSEQ multiplex PCR, while the TCRdb copy is restricted to in-frame clones and leaves out a portion. Of some 120,000 clones listed, about four fifths are singletons. The sample consisted of PBMCs. The receptors derive from a woman in her forties in good health and CMV-seropositive.

V usage is TRBV9 and J usage is TRBJ1-5, with D unresolved. Germline V gene lookup returns CDR1 SGDLS and CDR2 YYNGEE. There are 13 residues in the CDR3. With 0 bases removed from V and 4 bases from J, the gap between germline ends came to 5 bases. CDR3 amino acids: CASSVGSNQPQHF. In DNA form, the CDR3 reads TGTGCCAGCAGCGTAGGCAGTAATCAGCCCCAGCATTTT.

The gene calls are TRBV5-4 and TRBJ2-5, with TRBD2 matching over 7 bases. This CDR3 has 13 residues. CDR1 is SGHNT and CDR2 is YYREEE in the germline V gene (reference sequence). Trimming at V came to 4 bases and at J to 2 bases, leaving 2 bases not matched to a gene. The CDR3 loop reads CASSISGQETQYF. CDR3 bases: TGTGCCAGCAGCATTAGCGGGCAAGAGACCCAGTACTTC.

V gene TRBV19 combines with J gene TRBJ1-1; a weak D match, TRBD1 (5 bases). Germline loops: CDR1 LNHDA, CDR2 SQIVND (reference sequence). The CDR3 extends over 13 amino acids. Trimming cost V 7 bases and J 0 bases, with 9 bases left between them. Here the CDR3 reads CASKDILNTEAFF. The CDR3 DNA sequence: TGTGCCAGTAAGGACATTCTGAACACTGAAGCTTTCTTT.

The chain carries TRBV19 and TRBJ1-4; TRBD1 matches at 9 bases. The CDR3 covers 14 residues. V was pared by 3 bases and J by 8 bases, with 4 bases of the junction left unmatched. The germline V gene encodes CDR1 LNHDA and CDR2 SQIVND (reference sequence). For the CDR3, the DNA is TGTGCCAGTAGTATGGGACAGGGAAGGGAAAAACTGTTTTTT. This encodes CASSMGQGREKLFF. The full variable domain, its missing parts supplied by reference TRBV19 and TRBJ1-4, is DGGITQSPKYLFRKEGQNVTLSCEQNLNHDAMYWYRQDPGQGLRLIYYSQIVNDFQKGDIAEGYSVSREKKESFPLTVTSAQKNPTAFYLCASSMGQGREKLFFGSGTQLSVL.

The chain recombines TRBV23-1 with TRBJ1-2; no reliable D call. TRBV23-1 is identified as an open reading frame with a role that is uncertain. V lost 4 bases and J lost 4, with 13 bases in between. The CDR3 runs 14 residues. The CDR3 DNA reads TGCGCCAGCAGTCCCTGGCAGGATGCCTATGGCTACACCTTC. Amino acids: CASSPWQDAYGYTF.

The chain joins TRBV4-2 to TRBJ2-7; 8 bases are shared with TRBD1. The germline V gene encodes CDR1 LGHNA and CDR2 YNFKEQ. V lost 0 bases to trimming and J lost 3 bases; unmatched junction nucleotides: 4. The CDR3 has 15 residues. This CDR3 is CASSQDRGLVYEQYF. For the CDR3, the DNA is TGTGCCAGCAGCCAAGACAGGGGGCTCGTCTACGAGCAGTACTTC.

This chain connects TRBV18 to TRBJ2-1; D not resolved. V was cut by 0 bases and J by 0 bases, with 9 bases left in between. CDR3 length: 16 amino acids. Germline V CDR1 and CDR2: KGHSH, LQKENI. The CDR3 DNA reads TGTGCCAGCTCACCACCCTACCCAAGCTCCTACAATGAGCAGTTCTTC. It encodes CASSPPYPSSYNEQFF. The whole variable domain, remainder taken from reference TRBV18 and TRBJ2-1, is NAGVMQNPRHLVRRRGQEARLRCSPMKGHSHVYWYRQLPEEGLKFMVYLQKENIIDESGMPKERFSAEFPKEGPSILRIQQVVRGDSAAYFCASSPPYPSSYNEQFFGPGTRLTVL.

The chain is built from TRBV27 and TRBJ1-1; TRBD1 is a possible D gene (5 bases). Germline CDR1 is MNHEY and CDR2 is SMNVEV (reference sequence). V was shortened by 0 bases and J by 11 bases, with 16 bases between the two germline ends. The CDR3 covers 14 residues. In nucleotides, the CDR3 is TGTGCCAGCAGTTTATCGGCGACGGGGGGGTCCGCTTTCTTT. Protein: CASSLSATGGSAFF.

This clone was detected only once. This chain uses TRBV30 with TRBJ1-3, with 8 bases fitting TRBD1. This CDR3 is built from 13 residues. Germline V lookup: CDR1 GTSNPN, CDR2 SVGIG (reference sequence). Unmatched junction bases numbered 0, after V lost 3 bases and J lost 2 bases. The CDR3, as DNA: TGTGCCTGGAGACAGGGGGCTGGAAACACCATATATTTT. Amino acids: CAWRQGAGNTIYF.

This chain links TRBV10-2 with TRBJ2-5; weak D call: TRBD1 (5 bases). Gene TRBJ2-7 matches the end of the DNA better, so the J call may be wrong. The germline gives CDR1 WSHSY, CDR2 SAAADI. The CDR3 is made up of 15 amino acids. CDR3 in DNA: TGCGCCAGCAGTGAGTCCTGGGGCGGAACCTACGAGCAGTACTTC. This gives the protein CASSESWGGTYEQYF.

V usage is TRBV5-1 and J usage is TRBJ2-1; 9 bases fit TRBD2. Trimming at V came to 4 bases and at J to 4 bases, leaving 9 bases not matched to a gene. Per germline, CDR1 SGHRS and CDR2 YFSETQ. The CDR3 extends over 16 amino acids. The CDR3 here is CASSLSLAGIYNEQFF. The CDR3 DNA reads as TGCGCCAGCAGCCTGAGTCTAGCGGGGATATACAATGAGCAGTTCTTC.

V is TRBV29-1 and J is TRBJ2-6, with TRBD1 identical over 9 bases. V shed 5 bases, J shed 0 bases, and the junction held 11 bases outside the gene matches. This CDR3 region has 18 residues. Germline CDR1 SQVTM, CDR2 ANQGSEA. CDR3 protein: CSVITSTGGFSGANVLTF. The CDR3 coding sequence is TGCAGCGTTATAACTTCAACAGGGGGCTTCTCTGGGGCCAACGTCCTGACTTTC.

The rearrangement links TRBV15 to TRBJ2-4; TRBD2 matches at 7 bases. CDR3 length: 16 amino acids. Unmatched junction bases numbered 10, after V lost 3 bases and J lost 5 bases. In germline, CDR1 is LNHNV, CDR2 YYDKDF (reference sequence). This CDR3 reads CATSRSSSSGQNIQYF. In DNA form, the CDR3 reads TGTGCCACCAGCAGGTCCTCCTCTAGCGGACAAAACATTCAGTACTTC. The full variable domain, its missing parts supplied by reference TRBV15 and TRBJ2-4, is DAMVIQNPRYQVTQFGKPVTLSCSQTLNHNVMYWYQQKSSQAPKLLFHYYDKDFNNEADTPDNFQSRRPNTSFCFLDIRSPGLGDTAMYLCATSRSSSSGQNIQYFGAGTRLSVL.

Points on this clone: The sample carries other DNA sequences with the same CDR3. This rearrangement joins TRBV28 to TRBJ2-7; 9 nucleotides agree with TRBD2. Looked up from germline, CDR1 is MDHEN and CDR2 is SYDVKM. V shed 5 bases, J shed 4 bases, and the junction held 9 bases outside the gene matches. The CDR3 totals 15 residues. The CDR3 DNA follows: TGTGCCAGCAGTCGGGCGGCGGGAGGGCCTTACGAGCAGTACTTC. Translated: CASSRAAGGPYEQYF.

As regards this clone: At one end the junction does not follow the germline gene, possibly because of a read error. The chain uses TRBV27 and TRBJ2-7, with 7 bases matching TRBD1. Germline CDR1 reads MNHEY; CDR2 reads SMNVEV (reference sequence). The CDR3 length is 13 residues. CDR3 nucleotide sequence: TGTGCCAGCAGTCTGTCATCTGAGACAGGGATTTTCTTC. This sequence encodes CASSLSSETGIFF.

The V and J genes are TRBV18 and TRBJ1-5, with D tentatively TRBD1 (6 bases). The V end lost 2 bases, the J end lost 4 bases, and 6 bases lay between the germline ends. Germline V gene lookup returns CDR1 KGHSH and CDR2 LQKENI. This CDR3 is 13 amino acids long. CDR3 loop: CASSPGQNQPQHF. The CDR3 nucleotides are TGTGCCAGCTCACCAGGACAGAATCAGCCCCAGCATTTT. The whole variable domain, filled in from reference TRBV18 and TRBJ1-5, reads NAGVMQNPRHLVRRRGQEARLRCSPMKGHSHVYWYRQLPEEGLKFMVYLQKENIIDESGMPKERFSAEFPKEGPSILRIQQVVRGDSAAYFCASSPGQNQPQHFGDGTRLSIL.